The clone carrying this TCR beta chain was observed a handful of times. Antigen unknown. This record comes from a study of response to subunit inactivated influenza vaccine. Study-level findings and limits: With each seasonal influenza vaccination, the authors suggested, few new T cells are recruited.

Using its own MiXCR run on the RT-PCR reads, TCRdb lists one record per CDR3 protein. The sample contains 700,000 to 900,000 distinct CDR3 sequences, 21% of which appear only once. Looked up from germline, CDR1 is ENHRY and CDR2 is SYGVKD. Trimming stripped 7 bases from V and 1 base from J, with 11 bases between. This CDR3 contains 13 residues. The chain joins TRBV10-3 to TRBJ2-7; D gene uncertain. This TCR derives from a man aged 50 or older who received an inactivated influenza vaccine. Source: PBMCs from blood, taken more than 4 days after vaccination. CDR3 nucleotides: TGTGCCATCATCACAGACACTTCCTACGAGCAGTACTTC. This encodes CAIITDTSYEQYF.